This entry features one TCR beta chain sequence. Antigen unknown. This entry is derived from a study of identical twins. Regarding the study as a whole: Within monozygotic twins, out-of-frame TCR alpha sharing was underestimated by the models. Surplus twin overlap in beta out-of-frame sequences was less pronounced.

Germline V lookup: CDR1 SGHTA, CDR2 FQGNSA. The CDR3 has 14 residues. V lost 0 bases and J lost 4, with 10 bases in between. Each CDR3 protein is one row after TCRdb ran MiXCR on the 5' RACE reads. Among about 690,000 distinct CDR3 sequences listed, around 20% were seen once. This same sample was also taken into another study, of T cells expressing NK-cell markers. That work states: Seven donors tested HCMV-seropositive and one tested seronegative among the eight sequenced. Roughly 1.0-7.0% of CD8+ T cells in several donors belonged to dominant NKG2C+ clonotypes.

This clonotype was obtained from a woman younger than 35 in good health. Sequenced material: PBMCs. The chain combines TRBV7-2 with TRBJ2-7; no definite D call. The CDR3 nucleotides read TGTGCCAGCAGCTTAGCCAGTGACCCGTACGAGCAGTACTTC. Translated, it gives CASSLASDPYEQYF. The full variable domain, completed using reference TRBV7-2 and TRBJ2-7, is GAGVSQSPSNKVTEKGKDVELRCDPISGHTALYWYRQSLGQGLEFLIYFQGNSAPDKSGLPSDRFSAERTGGSVSTLTIQRTQQEDSAVYLCASSLASDPYEQYFGPGTRLTVT.